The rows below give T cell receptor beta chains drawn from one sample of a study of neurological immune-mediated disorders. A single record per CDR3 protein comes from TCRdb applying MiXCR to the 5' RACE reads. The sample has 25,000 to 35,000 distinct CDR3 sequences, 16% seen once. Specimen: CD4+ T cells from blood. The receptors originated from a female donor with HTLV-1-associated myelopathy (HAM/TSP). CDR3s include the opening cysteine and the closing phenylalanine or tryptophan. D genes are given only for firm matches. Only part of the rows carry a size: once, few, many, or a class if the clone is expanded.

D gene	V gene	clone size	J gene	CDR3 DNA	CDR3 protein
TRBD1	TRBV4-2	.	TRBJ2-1	TGTGCCAGCAGCCAGGACAGGGCAACCTACAATGAGCAGTTCTTC	CASSQDRATYNEQFF
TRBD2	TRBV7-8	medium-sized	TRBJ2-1	TGTGCCAGCAGCTTAGGACTAGCGGGGGCTGAGGAGCAGTTCTTC	CASSLGLAGAEEQFF
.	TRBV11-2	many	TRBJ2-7	TGTGCCAGCAGCCCCAACCAGGGAGCACGGTCCTACGAGCAGTACTTC	CASSPNQGARSYEQYF
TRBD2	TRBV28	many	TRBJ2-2	TGTGCCAGCAGTTGGACTAGTCCGAACACCGGGGAGCTGTTTTTT	CASSWTSPNTGELFF
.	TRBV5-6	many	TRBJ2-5	TGTGCCAGCAGCTTGAGGTCTCAAGAGACCCAGTACTTC	CASSLRSQETQYF
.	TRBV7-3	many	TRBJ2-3	TGTGCCAGCAGCTATGGGGGGACGGGCACAGATACGCAGTATTTT	CASSYGGTGTDTQYF
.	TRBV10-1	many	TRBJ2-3	TGCGCCAGCAGTGAGTCGGACAGCACAGATACGCAGTATTTT	CASSESDSTDTQYF
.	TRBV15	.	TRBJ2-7	TGTGCCACCAGCAGAGGCCTAACAGGGTTGGCTCCCTACGAGCAGTACTTC	CATSRGLTGLAPYEQYF
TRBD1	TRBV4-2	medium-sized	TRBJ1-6	TGTGCCAGCAGCCAAGAACAGGGGACTGACTCACCCCTCCACTTT	CASSQEQGTDSPLHF
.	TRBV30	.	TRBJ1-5	TGTGCCTGGAGTGCCAAGATTCCCAATCAGCCCCAGCATTTT	CAWSAKIPNQPQHF
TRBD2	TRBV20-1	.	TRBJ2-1	TGCAGTGCTAGACTGCCCAGCGGGACGTTCAATGAGCAGTTCTTC	CSARLPSGTFNEQFF
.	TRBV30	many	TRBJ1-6	TGTGCCTGGACACCTGATACCGCAGGGAGATCACCCCTCCACTTT	CAWTPDTAGRSPLHF
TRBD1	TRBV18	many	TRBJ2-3	TGTGCCAGCTCACCACGACAGGGACCACCGGAGTATTTT	CASSPRQGPPEYF
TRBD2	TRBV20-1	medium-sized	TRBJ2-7	TGCAGTGCCCGTAGCGGGCCCTACGAGCAGTACTTC	CSARSGPYEQYF
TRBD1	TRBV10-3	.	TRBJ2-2	TGTGCCATCAGTAGCCTCCGGGACAGTGACACCGGGGAGCTGTTTTTT	CAISSLRDSDTGELFF
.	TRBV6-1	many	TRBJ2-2	TGTGCCAGCAGTGAAGTGGTTAGACGGTCCGGGGAGCTGTTTTTT	CASSEVVRRSGELFF
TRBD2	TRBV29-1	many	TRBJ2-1	TGCAGCGTTGTAAGGGCTAGCGGGGGGAGCTCCTACAATGAGCAGTTCTTC	CSVVRASGGSSYNEQFF
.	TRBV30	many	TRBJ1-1	TGTGCCTGGTTAGGACGGGAGAACACTGAAGCTTTCTTT	CAWLGRENTEAFF
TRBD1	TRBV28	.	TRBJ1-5	TGTGCCAGCAGTTTTCGGCAGGGGGCCTACCAGCCCCAGCATTTT	CASSFRQGAYQPQHF
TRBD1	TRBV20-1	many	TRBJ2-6	TGCAGTGCTAGCGGGACAGGTTATTCTGGGGCCAACGTCCTGACTTTC	CSASGTGYSGANVLTF
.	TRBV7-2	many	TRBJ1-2	TGTGCCAGCAGCTCGGGGGGTCTTGTCCGATATGGCTACACCTTC	CASSSGGLVRYGYTF
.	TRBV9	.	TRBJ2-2	TGTGCCTGCAGTCCGACGGGCGGGGAGCTGTTTTTT	CACSPTGGELFF
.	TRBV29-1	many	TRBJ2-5	TGCAGCGTTCAGTTCGGGGGAGAGACCCAGTACTTC	CSVQFGGETQYF
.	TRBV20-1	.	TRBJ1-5	TGCAGTGCTAGAGAGGCAGGCTATAGCAATAAGACCCAGCATTTT	CSAREAGYSNKTQHF
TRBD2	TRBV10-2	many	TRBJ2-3	TGCGCCAGCAGTGAGTCACTAGCGGGGGTCACAGATACGCAGTATTTT	CASSESLAGVTDTQYF